The present entry profiles one TCR beta chain with its context. Its antigen is still unknown. The repertoire was sequenced with immunoSEQ multiplex PCR; TCRdb's copy has only in-frame clones and lacks some. The sample comprises just over 35,000 clones, 75% to 85% of which are singletons, and about 15% rests with the top ten. This sample stems from a study of a mutant IDH1 vaccine in newly diagnosed glioma. Time point in this sample: week 11, during vaccination. In every dose of vaccine, 300 ug of mutant IDH1 20-mer peptide was given alongside topical imiquimod. The astrocytomas were IDH1-mutant, ATRX-negative, and WHO grade 3 or 4. The CDR3 is 16 residues long. In germline, CDR1 is SGHNT, CDR2 YYREEE (reference sequence).

The sequence was collected from a woman aged 25 to 39 with glioma. Some clones in this sample may be carry-over from other donors' samples. The sequencing used peripheral blood mononuclear cells (PBMCs), collected from a glioma patient whose treatment included an IDH1 peptide vaccine. V is TRBV5-4 and J is TRBJ1-2, with D possibly matching TRBD1 (5 bases). CDR3: CAQLVRHPPGDRGYTF. The CDR3 nucleotides read TGTGCTCAGCTTGTAAGACACCCCCCGGGGGATCGAGGCTACACCTTC. Based on the CDR3 plus reference TRBV5-4 and TRBJ1-2, the full variable domain is ETGVTQSPTHLIKTRGQQVTLRCSSQSGHNTVSWYQQALGQGPQFIFQYYREEENGRGNFPPRFSGLQFPNYSSELNVNALELDDSALYLCAQLVRHPPGDRGYTFGSGTRLTVV.